This T cell receptor (beta chain) was documented in a study of blood T cells in healthy people across ages. Germline values: CDR1 SGHDT, CDR2 YYEEEE. The CDR3 is made up of 18 amino acids. Together with a sample-barcoded 5' primer, a J-beta primer mix was included in a second PCR lasting roughly 6 to 12 cycles. TCRdb fed the 5' RACE reads into MiXCR, producing one record per CDR3 protein. The sample includes around 1,500,000 distinct CDR3 sequences, 28% seen only once; the top ten take about 7.7%. About this clonotype: Mismatch with germline at one junction end may stem from a read error.

Sequencing was carried out using blood. The V call is TRBV5-6, the J call TRBJ2-7; 9 bases are shared with TRBD1. The clonotype comes from a woman aged 30 to 39 in good health. The CDR3 sequence: CASNLVVSLHRGHYEQYF. The DNA of the CDR3 is TGTGCCAGCAACTTGGTGGTCTCGCTTCACAGGGGGCACTACGAGCAGTACTTC.